The entry below describes one TCR beta chain. This clonotype is a singleton in its sample. Its antigen is not yet known. No much larger clone exists at a distance of one base, and base qualities are not known. On its own, one read is weak support. Libraries were made using 5' RACE. Sequencing used an Illumina HiSeq 2000. A universal primer binding site was introduced by template switching, and a unique molecular identifier was present in the final cDNA, enabling accurate counting of TCR cDNA molecules. Specific primers in the conserved constant-segment region were used to synthesize first-strand cDNA for TCR alpha and beta chains. To control for contamination, every cDNA library was double barcoded, receiving both a SMART-Mk sample barcode and Illumina barcodes. TruSeq adapter sequences and Illumina sample barcodes were added in two successive PCR steps. TCR alpha and beta cDNA libraries were sequenced on the Illumina HiSeq platform with custom primers. The authors processed their data as follows. MiGEC processed the raw reads to extract unique molecular identifiers, while MiXCR was used to determine the CDR3 positions. Recombination models were inferred per individual with the repgenHMM and IGoR tools using an EM algorithm. Shared clonotype analysis was performed with the tcR package in R, normalizing sharing by the product of cloneset sizes. Out-of-frame nonproductive sequences were analyzed to study raw recombination free of thymic and clonal selection effects. TCRdb ran its own pipeline on the public reads, namely fastp trimming at Q25 and MiXCR clone calling, and kept in-frame beta chains. Rows are unified per CDR3 protein, each entry keeping the most common DNA and genes. None of the V and J calls come from the authors' own analysis; TCRdb made them. Here the sample has about 900,000 distinct CDR3 sequences; approximately 13% occur a single time. Clones ranked in the top ten supply about 1.5% of the sample.

This sample is part of a study of identical twins (dated by TCRdb to about 2016). Regarding the study in general: The study deep-sequenced TCR alpha and beta repertoires from monozygotic twins, unrelated adults of various ages and cord blood to test whether fetal clonotypes persist. Replicate twin experiments were performed at different times using different library preparation protocols to rule out contamination. The study at large found these results: Because the same donors could not be followed over many years, the conclusions depended on cross-sectional statistical analysis. Compared with coincidental sharing between unrelated individuals, out-of-frame TCR alpha sequences shared between twins had an excess of sequences with low generation probability. Invariant T cells such as MAIT and iNKT could partly confound zero-insertion analyses, although diverse VJ usage argued against such confounding for most clonotypes. Fewer insertions were carried by abundant cord blood beta clonotypes, a similar but weaker trend appeared in young adult naive repertoires, and no such trend appeared in memory repertoires. In monozygotic twins, recombination models systematically underestimated out-of-frame TCR alpha sharing, but the models matched the sharing seen between unrelated individuals. The excess sharing between twins in beta out-of-frame sequences was weaker because fewer shared sequences reduced the signal-to-noise ratio.

Counted from cysteine to phenylalanine, this CDR3 has 15 amino acids. The CDR3 DNA has 45 bases and is translated from base 1. The germline V gene yields MDHEN for CDR1 and SYDVKM for CDR2. V sheds 8 bases and J sheds 6 bases, leaving 21 bases between their ends. Every donor in the study was a healthy Caucasian. The twin cohort comprised three pairs of female monozygotic twins, all aged roughly 18 to 29 years. The RNA used for TCR libraries was isolated from peripheral blood mononuclear cells. The same sample was also studied in work on yellow fever vaccine responses in identical twins. As the second study states: According to the authors, in identical twins the way T cells responded to vaccination appeared partly convergent and partly personalized. The study precisely tracked vaccine-responding T cell clones in identical twins.

Material: PBMCs. The rearranged chain carries TRBV28 and TRBJ2-3; no D segment can be confidently identified. The sequence came from a woman between 18 and 29 years old in good health. The CDR3 here reads CASGVAAYEADTQYF. The bases read TGTGCCAGCGGCGTGGCGGCCTACGAGGCGGATACGCAGTATTTT.